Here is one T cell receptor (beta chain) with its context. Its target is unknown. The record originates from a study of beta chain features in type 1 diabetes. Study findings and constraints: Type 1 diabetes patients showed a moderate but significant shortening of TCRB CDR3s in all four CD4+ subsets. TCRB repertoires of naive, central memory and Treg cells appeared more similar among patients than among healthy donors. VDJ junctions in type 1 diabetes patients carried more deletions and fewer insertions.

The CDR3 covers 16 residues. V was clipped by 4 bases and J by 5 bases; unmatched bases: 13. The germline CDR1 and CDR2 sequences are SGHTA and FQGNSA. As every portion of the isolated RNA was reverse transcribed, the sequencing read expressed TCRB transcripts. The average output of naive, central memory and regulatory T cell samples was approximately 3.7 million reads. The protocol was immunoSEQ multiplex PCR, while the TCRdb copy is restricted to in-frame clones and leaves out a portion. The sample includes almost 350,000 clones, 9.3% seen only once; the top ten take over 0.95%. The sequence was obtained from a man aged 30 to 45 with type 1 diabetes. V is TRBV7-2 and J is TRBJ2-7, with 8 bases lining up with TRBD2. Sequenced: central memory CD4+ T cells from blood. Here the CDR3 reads CASSSPAGGGYDEQYF. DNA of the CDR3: TGTGCCAGCAGCTCCCCTGCTGGCGGGGGGTATGACGAGCAGTACTTC.